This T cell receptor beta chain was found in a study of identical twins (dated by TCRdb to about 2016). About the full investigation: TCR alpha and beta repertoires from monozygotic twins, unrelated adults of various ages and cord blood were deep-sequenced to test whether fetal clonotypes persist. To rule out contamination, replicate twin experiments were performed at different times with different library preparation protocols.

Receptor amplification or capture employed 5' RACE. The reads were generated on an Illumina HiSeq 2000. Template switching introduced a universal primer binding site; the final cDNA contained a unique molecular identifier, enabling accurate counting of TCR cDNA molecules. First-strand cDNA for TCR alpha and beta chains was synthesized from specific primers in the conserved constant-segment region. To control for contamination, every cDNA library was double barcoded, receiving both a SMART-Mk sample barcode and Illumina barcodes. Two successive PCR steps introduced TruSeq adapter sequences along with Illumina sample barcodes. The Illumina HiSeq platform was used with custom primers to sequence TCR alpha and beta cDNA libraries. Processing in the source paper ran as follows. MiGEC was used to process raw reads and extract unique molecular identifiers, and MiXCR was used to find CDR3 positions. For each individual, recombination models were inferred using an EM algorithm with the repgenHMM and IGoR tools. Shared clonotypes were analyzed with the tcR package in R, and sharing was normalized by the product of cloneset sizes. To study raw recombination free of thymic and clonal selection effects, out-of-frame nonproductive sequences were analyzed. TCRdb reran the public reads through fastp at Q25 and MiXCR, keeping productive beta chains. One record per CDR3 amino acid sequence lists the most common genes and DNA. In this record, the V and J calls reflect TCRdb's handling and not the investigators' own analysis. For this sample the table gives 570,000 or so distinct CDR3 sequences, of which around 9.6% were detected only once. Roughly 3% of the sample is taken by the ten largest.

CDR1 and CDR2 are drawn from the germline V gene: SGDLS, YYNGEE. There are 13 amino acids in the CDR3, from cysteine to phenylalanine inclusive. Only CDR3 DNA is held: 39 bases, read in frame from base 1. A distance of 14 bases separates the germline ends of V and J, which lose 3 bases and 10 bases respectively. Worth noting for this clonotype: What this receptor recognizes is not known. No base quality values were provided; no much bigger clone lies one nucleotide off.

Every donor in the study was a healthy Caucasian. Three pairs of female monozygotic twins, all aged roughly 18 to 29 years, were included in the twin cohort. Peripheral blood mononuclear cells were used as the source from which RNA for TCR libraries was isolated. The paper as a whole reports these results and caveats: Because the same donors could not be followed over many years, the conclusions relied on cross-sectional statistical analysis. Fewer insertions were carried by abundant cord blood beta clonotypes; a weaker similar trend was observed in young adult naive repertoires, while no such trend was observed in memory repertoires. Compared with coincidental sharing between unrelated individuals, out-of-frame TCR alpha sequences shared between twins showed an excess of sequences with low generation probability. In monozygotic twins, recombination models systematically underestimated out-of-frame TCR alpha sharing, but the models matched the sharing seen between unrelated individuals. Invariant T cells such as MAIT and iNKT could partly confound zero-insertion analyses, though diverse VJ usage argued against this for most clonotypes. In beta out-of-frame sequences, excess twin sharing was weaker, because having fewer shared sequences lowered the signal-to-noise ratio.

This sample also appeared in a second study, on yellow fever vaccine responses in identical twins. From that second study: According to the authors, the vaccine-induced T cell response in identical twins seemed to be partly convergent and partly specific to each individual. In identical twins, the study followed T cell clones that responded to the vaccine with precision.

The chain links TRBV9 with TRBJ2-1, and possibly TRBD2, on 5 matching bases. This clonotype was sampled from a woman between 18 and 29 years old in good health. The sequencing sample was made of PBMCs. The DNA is TGTGCCAGCAGCGCCGTGTCTAGCCGCGAGCAGTTCTTC. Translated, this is CASSAVSSREQFF.